This TCR beta chain derives from a study of blood T cell repertoires in COVID-19. Assay used: immunoSEQ multiplex PCR; TCRdb lists only in-frame clones, some missing. The sample holds around 150,000 clones, 87% seen once. The V gene lost 1 base and the J gene lost 6 bases, with 6 bases spanning the gap. The CDR3 has 13 amino acids. The origin of this receptor is a woman aged 55-69 years who had recovered from COVID-19. Source material: peripheral blood. The V call is TRBV12-3 or TRBV12-4, the J call TRBJ2-2; D may be TRBD1 (5 bases). CDR3 protein: CASSLEGAGELFF. Here the CDR3 DNA reads TGTGCCAGCAGTTTAGAAGGGGCCGGGGAGCTGTTTTTT.